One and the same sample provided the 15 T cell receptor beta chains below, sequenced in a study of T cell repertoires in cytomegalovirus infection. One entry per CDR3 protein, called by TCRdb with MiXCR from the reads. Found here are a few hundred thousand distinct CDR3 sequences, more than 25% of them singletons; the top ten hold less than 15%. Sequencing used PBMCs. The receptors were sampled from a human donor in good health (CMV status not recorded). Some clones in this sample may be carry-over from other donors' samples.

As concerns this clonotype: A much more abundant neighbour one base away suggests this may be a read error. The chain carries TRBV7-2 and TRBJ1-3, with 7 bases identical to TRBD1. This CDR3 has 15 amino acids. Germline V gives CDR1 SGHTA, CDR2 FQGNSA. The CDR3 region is CACSSQGDARNTIYF. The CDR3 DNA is TGTGCCTGCAGCTCGCAGGGGGATGCGAGAAACACCATATATTTT.

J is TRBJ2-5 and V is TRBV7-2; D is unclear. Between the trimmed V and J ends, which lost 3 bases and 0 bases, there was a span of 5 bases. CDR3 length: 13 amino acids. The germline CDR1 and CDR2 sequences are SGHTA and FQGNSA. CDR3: CASSFYDQETQYF. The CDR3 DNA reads TGTGCCAGCAGCTTTTACGACCAAGAGACCCAGTACTTC.

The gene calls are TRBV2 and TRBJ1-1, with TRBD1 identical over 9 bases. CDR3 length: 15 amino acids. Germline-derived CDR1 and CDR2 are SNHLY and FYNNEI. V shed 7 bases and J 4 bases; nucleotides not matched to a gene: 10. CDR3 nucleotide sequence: TGTGCCAGCAACCTACAGGGGGCAGAGGCCACTGAAGCTTTCTTT. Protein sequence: CASNLQGAEATEAFF.

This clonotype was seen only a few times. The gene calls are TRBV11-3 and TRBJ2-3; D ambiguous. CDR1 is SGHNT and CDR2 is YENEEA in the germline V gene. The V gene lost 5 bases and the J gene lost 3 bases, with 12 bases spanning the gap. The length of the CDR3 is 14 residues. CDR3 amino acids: CASSPLARTDTQYF. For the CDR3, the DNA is TGTGCCAGCAGCCCCCTCGCTAGAACAGATACGCAGTATTTT.

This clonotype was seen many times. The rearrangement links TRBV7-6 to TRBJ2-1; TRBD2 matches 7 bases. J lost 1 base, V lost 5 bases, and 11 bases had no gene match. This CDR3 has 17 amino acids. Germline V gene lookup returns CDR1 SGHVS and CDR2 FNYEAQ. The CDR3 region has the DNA TGTGCCAGCAGCCGATCAACTCTAGCGGCGTCCTACAATGAGCAGTTCTTC. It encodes CASSRSTLAASYNEQFF.

CDR3 sequence (DNA): TGTGCCAGCTACTTCTCAGCTAGCACAGATACGCAGTATTTT. Encoded protein: CASYFSASTDTQYF. The chain employs TRBV12-3 or TRBV12-4 and TRBJ2-3; D uncertain. The CDR3 totals 14 residues. V was pared by 8 bases and J by 0 bases, with 12 bases between.

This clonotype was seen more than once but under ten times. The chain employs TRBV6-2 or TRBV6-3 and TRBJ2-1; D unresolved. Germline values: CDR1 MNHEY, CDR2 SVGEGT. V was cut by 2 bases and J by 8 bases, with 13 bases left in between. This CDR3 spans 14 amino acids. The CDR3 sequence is CASSYVGSNYEQFF. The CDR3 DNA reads TGTGCCAGCAGTTACGTGGGTTCGAACTATGAGCAGTTCTTC.

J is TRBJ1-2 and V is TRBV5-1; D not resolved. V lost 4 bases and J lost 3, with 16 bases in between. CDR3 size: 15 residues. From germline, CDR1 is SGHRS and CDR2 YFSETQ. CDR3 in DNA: TGCGCCAGCAGCCCCCTCTTAGAGAGGGACTATGGCTACACCTTC. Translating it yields CASSPLLERDYGYTF. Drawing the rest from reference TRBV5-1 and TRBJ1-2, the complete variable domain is KAGVTQTPRYLIKTRGQQVTLSCSPISGHRSVSWYQQTPGQGLQFLFEYFSETQRNKGNFPGRFSGRQFSNSRSEMNVSTLELGDSALYLCASSPLLERDYGYTFGSGTRLTVV.

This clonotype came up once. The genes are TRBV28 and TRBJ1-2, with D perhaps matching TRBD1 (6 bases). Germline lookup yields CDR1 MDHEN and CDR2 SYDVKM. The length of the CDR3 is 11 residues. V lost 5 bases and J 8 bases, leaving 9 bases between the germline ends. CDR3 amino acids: CASSKGEGYTF. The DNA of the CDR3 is TGTGCCAGCAGTAAGGGGGAAGGCTACACCTTC.

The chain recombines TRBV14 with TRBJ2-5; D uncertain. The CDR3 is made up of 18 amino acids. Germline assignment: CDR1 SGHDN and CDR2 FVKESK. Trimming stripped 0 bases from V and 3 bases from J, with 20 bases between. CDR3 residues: CASSQDGLIGRWEETQYF. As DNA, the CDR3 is TGTGCCAGCAGCCAAGACGGTTTAATAGGACGGTGGGAAGAGACCCAGTACTTC.

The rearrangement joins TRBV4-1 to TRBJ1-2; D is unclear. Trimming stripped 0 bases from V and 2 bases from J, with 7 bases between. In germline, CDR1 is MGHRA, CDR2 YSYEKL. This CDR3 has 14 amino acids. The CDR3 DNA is TGCGCCAGCAGCCAAGAGGGGTGGAACTATGGCTACACCTTC. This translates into CASSQEGWNYGYTF.

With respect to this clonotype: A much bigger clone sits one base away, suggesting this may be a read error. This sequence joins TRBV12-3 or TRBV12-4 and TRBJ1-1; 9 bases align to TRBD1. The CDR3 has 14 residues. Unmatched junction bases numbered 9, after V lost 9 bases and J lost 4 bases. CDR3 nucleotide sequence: TGTGCCAGGAGGACAGGGGACCCGGGCACTGAAGCTTTCTTT. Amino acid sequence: CARRTGDPGTEAFF.

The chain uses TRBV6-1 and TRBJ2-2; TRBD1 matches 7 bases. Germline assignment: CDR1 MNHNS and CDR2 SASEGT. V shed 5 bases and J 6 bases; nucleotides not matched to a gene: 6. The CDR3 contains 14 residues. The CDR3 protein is CASSLQGSAGELFF. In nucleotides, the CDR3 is TGTGCCAGCAGTTTACAGGGGTCGGCCGGGGAGCTGTTTTTT.

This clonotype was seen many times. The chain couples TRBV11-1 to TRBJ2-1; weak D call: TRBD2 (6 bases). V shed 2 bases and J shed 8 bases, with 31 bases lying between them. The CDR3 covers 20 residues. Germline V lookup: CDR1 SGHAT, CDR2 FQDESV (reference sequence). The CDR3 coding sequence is TGTGCCAGCAGCTTACGGGCTCGTCGGTCGGCGGGAAGCGCCTTGTATGAGCAGTTCTTC. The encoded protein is CASSLRARRSAGSALYEQFF.

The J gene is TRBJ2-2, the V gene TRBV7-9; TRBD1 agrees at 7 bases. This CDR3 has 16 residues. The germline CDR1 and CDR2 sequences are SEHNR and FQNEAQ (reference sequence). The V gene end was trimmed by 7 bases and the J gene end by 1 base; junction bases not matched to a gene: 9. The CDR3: CASTPPRQGNTGELFF. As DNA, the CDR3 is TGTGCCAGCACCCCCCCCCGACAGGGGAACACCGGGGAGCTGTTTTTT.